Below are 23 T cell receptor beta chains sequenced from a single sample in a study of blood T cells in healthy people across ages (dated by TCRdb to the mid-2010s). The library was obtained by 5' RACE. The run used an Illumina HiSeq 2500. A second about 6 to 11 cycle PCR used a sample-barcoded 5' primer and a J-beta primer mix. Clones were called with MiXCR by TCRdb after fastp trimmed the public reads at Q25, and only in-frame beta chains were retained. Rows matching on CDR3 protein sequence are summarized as one entry with the most common DNA and genes. Here the sample has about 1,600,000 distinct CDR3 sequences; roughly 40% occur a single time. The ten largest clones capture under 8% of the sample. Sequenced material: blood. These TCRs come from a woman between 18 and 30 years old in good health.

This CDR3 is CASSFAAGRGSNQPQHF. In nucleotides, the CDR3 is TGTGCCAGCAGTTTTGCGGCGGGGCGGGGTAGCAATCAGCCCCAGCATTTT. The gene calls are TRBV12-3 or TRBV12-4 and TRBJ1-5; D may be TRBD1 (5 bases). Trimming took 3 bases from V and 0 from J, leaving 15 bases between them. The CDR3 consists of 17 residues.

V and J are TRBV6-5 and TRBJ1-2; D is possibly TRBD1 (5 bases). Germline-derived CDR1 and CDR2 are MNHEY and SVGAGI. V was clipped by 2 bases and J by 8 bases, with 12 bases between them. The CDR3 has 13 amino acids. CDR3 sequence (DNA): TGTGCCAGCAGTTACGTTATGGGGGAGGGCTACACCTTC. The encoded protein is CASSYVMGEGYTF.

The chain uses TRBV30 and TRBJ2-7; TRBD2 is a possible D gene (6 bases). This CDR3 is 13 amino acids long. Between the trimmed V and J ends, which lost 7 bases and 5 bases, there was a span of 18 bases. Germline values: CDR1 GTSNPN, CDR2 SVGIG (reference sequence). CDR3 in DNA: TGTGCCTCTAGTCGGGGGAGTGGCAACGAGCAGTACTTC. It specifies CASSRGSGNEQYF.

The chain uses TRBV27 and TRBJ2-7; 9 bases match TRBD1. The CDR3 runs to 13 residues. Germline V lookup: CDR1 MNHEY, CDR2 SMNVEV (reference sequence). J gave up 6 bases and V 10 bases, and 10 bases lay outside the gene matches. Here the CDR3 DNA reads TGTGCCACCTGGGGGACAGGGAATGGCGAGCAGTACTTC. Amino acid sequence: CATWGTGNGEQYF.

This clonotype was found many times. V is TRBV29-1 and J is TRBJ2-3, with 7 nucleotides matching TRBD1. Per the germline V gene, CDR1 is SQVTM and CDR2 is ANQGSEA. This CDR3 has 14 amino acids. V lost 7 bases, J lost 4 bases, and 11 bases stayed unmatched. The CDR3 nucleotides read TGCAGCGCCCGTGGGGACAGACCCTCAGATACGCAGTATTTT. It translates to CSARGDRPSDTQYF.

This chain connects TRBV4-2 to TRBJ2-2, with 7 bases matching TRBD2. CDR1 and CDR2 from the germline V gene are LGHNA and YNFKEQ. There are 16 residues in the CDR3. J gave up 3 bases and V 4 bases, and 8 bases lay outside the gene matches. For the CDR3, the DNA is TGTGCCAGCAGCCCCGGGGGAGGGGCCTACACCGGGGAGCTGTTTTTT. Its translation: CASSPGGGAYTGELFF.

The chain combines TRBV20-1 with TRBJ1-2; D not resolved. Germline values: CDR1 DFQATT, CDR2 SNEGSKA (reference sequence). The CDR3 consists of 13 residues. The germline V and J ends were trimmed by 4 bases and 4 bases, with 13 bases remaining between them. The CDR3 DNA is TGCAGTGCTACTGATCCGTTATCCTATGGCTACACCTTC. Residues: CSATDPLSYGYTF.

V is TRBV6-6 and J is TRBJ2-1; 9 nucleotides match TRBD2. Germline CDR1 reads MNHNY; CDR2 reads SVGAGI (reference sequence). CDR3 size: 14 residues. V gave up 8 bases and J gave up 7 bases; unmatched junction bases: 9. Here the CDR3 reads CASQIAGVGNEQFF. CDR3 nucleotide sequence: TGTGCCAGCCAAATAGCGGGAGTGGGGAATGAGCAGTTCTTC.

A few counts support this clonotype. The chain has TRBV3-1 and TRBJ2-5; TRBD2 agrees at 7 bases. The germline V gene has CDR1 LGHDT and CDR2 YNNKEL (reference sequence). This CDR3 is built from 13 residues. The trim removed 5 bases at V and 13 bases at J, leaving 13 bases unmatched. The CDR3 DNA reads TGTGCCAGCAGCGTACGGGGCATAGCGGGCGCGTACTTC. The encoded protein is CASSVRGIAGAYF.

This clonotype was seen only a few times. The CDR3, as DNA: TGTGCCAGCAAACTAGCGGGAGGGCCCTCAGAGACCCAGTACTTC. Translating gives CASKLAGGPSETQYF. V and J are TRBV6-1 and TRBJ2-4; 13 bases agree with TRBD2. The J call is in doubt because the DNA end fits TRBJ2-5 better. CDR1 is MNHNS and CDR2 is SASEGT in the germline V gene. This CDR3 is built from 15 residues.

This clonotype was observed a few times. The chain recombines TRBV4-1 with TRBJ2-1; D remains unclear. CDR1 MGHRA and CDR2 YSYEKL come from the germline V gene. V lost 0 bases to trimming and J lost 7 bases, with 13 bases between them. The CDR3 has 15 amino acids. As DNA, the CDR3 is TGCGCCAGCAGCCAAGATATCTCCCCCTCGAATGAGCAGTTCTTC. It is translated as CASSQDISPSNEQFF.

CDR3 nucleotides: TGTGCCAGCAGTGAAGCTGGGGATCCGAATTATGGCTACACCTTC. Its translation is CASSEAGDPNYGYTF. The rearrangement joins TRBV6-4 to TRBJ1-2; D is unresolved. Germline values: CDR1 MRHNA, CDR2 SNTAGT. V shed 3 bases and J shed 5 bases, with 16 bases lying between them. The CDR3 runs 15 residues.

The rearrangement joins TRBV7-2 to TRBJ2-1; TRBD2 matches at 11 bases. Germline lookup yields CDR1 SGHTA and CDR2 FQGNSA. The V segment lost 2 bases and the J segment 3 bases; nucleotides outside the gene matches: 6. This CDR3 comprises 17 residues. CDR3 DNA sequence: TGTGCCAGCAGCTTATGGCTAGCGGGGGGTCACTACAATGAGCAGTTCTTC. It yields the protein CASSLWLAGGHYNEQFF.

The chain joins TRBV4-1 to TRBJ1-5; D perhaps matches TRBD1 (5 bases). V was trimmed by 3 bases and J by 11 bases, leaving 17 bases between them. Germline V gene sequence: CDR1 MGHRA, CDR2 YSYEKL. The CDR3 extends over 14 amino acids. Here the CDR3 DNA reads TGCGCCAGCAGCCAGGGGTTGGGGGGATGGGCCCAGCATTTT. It is translated as CASSQGLGGWAQHF.

The sample holds a few counts of this clonotype. The chain joins TRBV15 to TRBJ2-5; D possibly corresponds to TRBD1 (5 bases). CDR3 length equals 15 residues. V gave up 8 bases and J gave up 0 bases, with 16 bases separating them. Germline lookup yields CDR1 LNHNV and CDR2 YYDKDF (reference sequence). The chain's CDR3 is CATLPSRGNQETQYF. The CDR3 region has the DNA TGTGCCACCCTACCCAGTAGGGGTAACCAAGAGACCCAGTACTTC.

This chain joins TRBV3-1 and TRBJ2-1; D possibly corresponds to TRBD1 (5 bases). Trimming shortened V by 0 bases and J by 5 bases, and 14 bases separated the two germline ends. CDR3 length: 16 amino acids. The germline gives CDR1 LGHDT, CDR2 YNNKEL (reference sequence). This chain's CDR3 is CASSQDTQGRNNEQFF. The CDR3 DNA is TGTGCCAGCAGCCAAGATACCCAGGGCCGAAACAATGAGCAGTTCTTC.

This chain links TRBV20-1 with TRBJ1-2; unclear D gene. CDR1 and CDR2 (germline): DFQATT, SNEGSKA (reference sequence). Trimming pared 6 bases from V and 2 bases from J, leaving 13 bases between. The CDR3 length is 13 residues. The CDR3 DNA is TGCAGTGCCCCGCGGGGAGTCAACTATGGCTACACCTTC. Protein sequence: CSAPRGVNYGYTF.

The chain is built from TRBV5-4 and TRBJ2-1; possible D gene TRBD2, 5 bases. Trimming shortened V by 0 bases and J by 8 bases, and 21 bases separated the two germline ends. CDR1 and CDR2 from the germline V gene are SGHNT and YYREEE (reference sequence). The CDR3 extends over 17 amino acids. The CDR3 DNA reads TGTGCCAGCAGCTTGGGGCGGCTAGCCATCCCTTCGGATGAGCAGTTCTTC. This codes for CASSLGRLAIPSDEQFF.

This clonotype was recorded a few times. The rearrangement joins TRBV4-2 to TRBJ2-1; 9 positions match TRBD2. V dropped 4 bases and J dropped 2; count of bases not matched to a gene: 9. The CDR3 runs to 17 residues. Germline CDR1 and CDR2: LGHNA and YNFKEQ. The CDR3 is CASSRTSGGITYNEQFF. In DNA, the CDR3 is TGTGCCAGCAGCCGGACGAGCGGGGGGATTACCTACAATGAGCAGTTCTTC.

This chain joins TRBV27 and TRBJ2-3; D gene unclear. Between the trimmed V and J ends, which lost 4 bases and 1 base, there was a span of 12 bases. The CDR3 loop spans 15 amino acids. The germline V gene has CDR1 MNHEY and CDR2 SMNVEV (reference sequence). The CDR3 spells CASSSPPDGTDTQYF. DNA of the CDR3: TGTGCCAGCAGTTCTCCCCCAGACGGCACAGATACGCAGTATTTT.

This clonotype appeared once. This may be a read error, as it is one base from a much larger clone. The rearrangement links TRBV29-1 to TRBJ2-1; D perhaps matches TRBD1 (6 bases). The J call may be wrong; the DNA end is better matched by TRBJ2-7. Germline CDR1 and CDR2: SQVTM and ANQGSEA. The CDR3 length is 15 residues. DNA of the CDR3: TGCAGCGCTGCTGGCCGGGCAGGGGCACCCTACGAGCAGTACTTC. It encodes CSAAGRAGAPYEQYF.

The chain combines TRBV5-1 with TRBJ1-2, with D hard to call. V lost 0 bases to trimming and J lost 8 bases, with 14 bases between them. Looked up from germline, CDR1 is SGHRS and CDR2 is YFSETQ. This CDR3 region has 14 residues. CDR3 nucleotide sequence: TGCGCCAGCAGCTTGGCAAACGTGGGTCGAGGCTACACCTTC. This sequence encodes CASSLANVGRGYTF.

This clonotype has just a few counts. This sequence joins TRBV6-5 and TRBJ2-3; D not certain. Germline V lookup: CDR1 MNHEY, CDR2 SVGAGI. CDR3 size: 13 residues. The germline V and J ends were trimmed by 7 bases and 4 bases, with 12 bases remaining between them. CDR3 loop: CASIEDQPDTQYF. In nucleotides, the CDR3 is TGTGCCAGCATCGAGGATCAGCCAGATACGCAGTATTTT.